The present TCR beta chain was sequenced within a study of CD8+ T cells in alopecia areata. Overall study: A 6-month period off drug followed tofacitinib, which lasted 6 to 18 months. General observations from the study: Both scalp clonality and the expanded CD8+ clones among the top 100 showed a significant decrease with tofacitinib.

Germline CDR1 is SGHTA and CDR2 is FQGNSA. The CDR3 has 13 amino acids. With 4 bases removed from V and 8 bases from J, the gap between germline ends came to 14 bases. Details on this clone: Antigen unknown.

After isolation, RNA underwent reverse transcription to generate cDNA as the sequencing template. Here immunoSEQ multiplex PCR was the method, and the copy in TCRdb shows in-frame clones only, minus some. The repertoire holds about 290,000 clones, 58% seen once, with less than 2% in the top ten. Described treatment: oral pan-JAK inhibitor, 5-10 mg twice daily. The chain uses TRBV7-2 and TRBJ1-2; tentatively, D is TRBD1 (5 bases). The receptor comes from a human donor with alopecia areata. The specimen was CD4+ T cells sorted from blood, collected at week 24, from a patient treated with tofacitinib. CDR3 amino acids: CASSSSGLSGYTF. CDR3 bases: TGTGCCAGCAGCTCGTCAGGGTTATCGGGCTACACCTTC.